This T cell receptor (beta chain) was recorded in a study of blood T cell repertoires in COVID-19. Study-wide background: Specimens from acute and convalescent COVID-19 originated in the United States, Italy and Spain.

V dropped 5 bases and J dropped 2 bases, with 13 bases sitting between them. This CDR3 has 15 amino acids. Germline CDR1 reads LNHNV; CDR2 reads YYDKDF (reference sequence). Original handling: Estimates of nucleated cell counts were drawn from the amplification of reference gene primers. Assay: immunoSEQ multiplex PCR; the TCRdb copy retains only in-frame clones and omits some. Clone size and the V and J calls come from that table; the DNA yielded D and trimming. The profile shows approximately 220,000 clones, approximately 82% of them singletons. The sequenced sample consisted of peripheral blood. The sequence came from a woman aged 50 to 65 with acute or convalescent COVID-19. The rearrangement joins TRBV15 to TRBJ1-3; maybe TRBD1 (5 bases). CDR3 protein: CATSVQGTPGNTIYF. DNA of the CDR3: TGTGCCACCAGCGTCCAGGGAACCCCTGGAAACACCATATATTTT.